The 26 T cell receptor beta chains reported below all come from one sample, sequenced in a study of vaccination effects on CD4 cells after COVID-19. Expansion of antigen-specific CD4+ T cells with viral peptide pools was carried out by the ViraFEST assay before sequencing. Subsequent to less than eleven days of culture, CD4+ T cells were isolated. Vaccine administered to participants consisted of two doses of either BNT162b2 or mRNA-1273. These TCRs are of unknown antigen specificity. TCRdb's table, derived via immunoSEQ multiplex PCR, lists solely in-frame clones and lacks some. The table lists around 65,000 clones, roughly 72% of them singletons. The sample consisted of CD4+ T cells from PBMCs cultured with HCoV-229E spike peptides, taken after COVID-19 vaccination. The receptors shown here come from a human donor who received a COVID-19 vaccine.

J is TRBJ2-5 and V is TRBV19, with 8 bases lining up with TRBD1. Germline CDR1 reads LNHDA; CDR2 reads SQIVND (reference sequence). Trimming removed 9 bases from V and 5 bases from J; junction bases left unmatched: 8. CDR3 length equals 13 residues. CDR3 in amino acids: CASTDRGYETQYF. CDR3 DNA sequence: TGTGCCAGCACCGACAGGGGTTATGAGACCCAGTACTTC.

CDR3 bases: TGTGCCACCCCTCAAGGAGGGGCCCTTATCACCTACGAGCAGTACGTC. This codes for CATPQGGALITYEQYV. This sequence joins TRBV24-1 and TRBJ2-7; TRBD2 is a possible D gene (6 bases). V lost 9 bases to trimming and J lost 2 bases, with 22 bases between them. Germline CDR1 reads KGHDR; CDR2 reads SFDVKD. CDR3 length equals 16 residues.

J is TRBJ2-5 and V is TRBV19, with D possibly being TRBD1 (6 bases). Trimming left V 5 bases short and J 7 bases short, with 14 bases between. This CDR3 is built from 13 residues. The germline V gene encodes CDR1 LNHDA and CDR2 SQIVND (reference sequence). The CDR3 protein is CASSLDRTGTQYF. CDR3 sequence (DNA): TGTGCCAGTAGTCTCGACAGGACGGGGACCCAGTACTTC.

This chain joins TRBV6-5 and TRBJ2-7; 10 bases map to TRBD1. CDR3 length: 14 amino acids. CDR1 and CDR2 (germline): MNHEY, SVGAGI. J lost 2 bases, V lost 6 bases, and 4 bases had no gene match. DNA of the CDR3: TGTGCCAGCAGCGGGACAGGGGCGACCTACGAGCAGTACGTC. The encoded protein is CASSGTGATYEQYV.

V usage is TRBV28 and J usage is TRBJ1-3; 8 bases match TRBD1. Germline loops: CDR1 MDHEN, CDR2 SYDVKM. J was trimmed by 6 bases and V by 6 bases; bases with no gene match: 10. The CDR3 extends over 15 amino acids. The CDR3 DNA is TGTGCCAGCAGGATGGACAGGGTTGTAGTAAACACCATATATTTT. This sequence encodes CASRMDRVVVNTIYF.

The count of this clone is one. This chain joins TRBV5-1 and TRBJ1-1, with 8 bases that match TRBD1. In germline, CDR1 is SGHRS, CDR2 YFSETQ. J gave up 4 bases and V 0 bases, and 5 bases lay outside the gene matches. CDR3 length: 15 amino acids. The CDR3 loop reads CASSLGGQGVTEAFF. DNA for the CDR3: TGCGCCAGCAGCTTGGGAGGACAGGGAGTCACTGAAGCTTTCTTT.

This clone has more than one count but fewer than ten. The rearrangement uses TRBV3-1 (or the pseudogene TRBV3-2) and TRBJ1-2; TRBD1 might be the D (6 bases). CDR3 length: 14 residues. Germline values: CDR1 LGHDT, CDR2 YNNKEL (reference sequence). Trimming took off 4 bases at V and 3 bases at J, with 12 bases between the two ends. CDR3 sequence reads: CASSRTGFDYGYTF. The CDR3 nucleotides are TGTGCCAGCAGCCGAACAGGGTTCGACTATGGCTACACCTTC.

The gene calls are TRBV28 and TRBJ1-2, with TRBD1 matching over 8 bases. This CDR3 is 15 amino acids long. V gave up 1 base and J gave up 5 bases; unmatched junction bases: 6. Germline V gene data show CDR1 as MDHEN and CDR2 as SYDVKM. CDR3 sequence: CASSLSDRVQYGYTF. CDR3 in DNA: TGTGCCAGCAGTTTATCGGACAGGGTTCAATATGGCTACACCTTC.

The CDR3 sequence is CASRKRDYEQYV. DNA for the CDR3: TGTGCCAGCAGGAAACGGGACTACGAGCAGTACGTC. The gene calls are TRBV6-5 and TRBJ2-7, with D maybe TRBD2 (5 bases). The CDR3 is 12 residues long. Germline values: CDR1 MNHEY, CDR2 SVGAGI. V lost 6 bases, J lost 3 bases, and 9 bases lay in between.

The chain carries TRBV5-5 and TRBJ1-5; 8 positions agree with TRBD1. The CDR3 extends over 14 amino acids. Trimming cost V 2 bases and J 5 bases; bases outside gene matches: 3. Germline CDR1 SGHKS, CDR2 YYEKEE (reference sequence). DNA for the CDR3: TGTGCCAGCAGCTTAGGACAGGGCGATCAGCCCCAGCATTTT. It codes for CASSLGQGDQPQHF.

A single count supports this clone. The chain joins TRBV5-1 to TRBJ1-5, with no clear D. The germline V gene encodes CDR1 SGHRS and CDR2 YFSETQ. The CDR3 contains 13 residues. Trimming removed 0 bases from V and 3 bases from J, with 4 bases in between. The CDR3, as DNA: TGCGCCAGCAGCTTGGAGCTCAATCAGCCCCAGCATTTT. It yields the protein CASSLELNQPQHF.

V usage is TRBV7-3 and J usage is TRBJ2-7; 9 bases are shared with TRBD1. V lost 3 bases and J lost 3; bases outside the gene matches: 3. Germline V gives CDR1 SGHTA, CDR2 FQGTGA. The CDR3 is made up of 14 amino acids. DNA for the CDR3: TGTGCCAGCAGCTTCCGGGACAGGGACTACGAGCAGTACGTC. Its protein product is CASSFRDRDYEQYV.

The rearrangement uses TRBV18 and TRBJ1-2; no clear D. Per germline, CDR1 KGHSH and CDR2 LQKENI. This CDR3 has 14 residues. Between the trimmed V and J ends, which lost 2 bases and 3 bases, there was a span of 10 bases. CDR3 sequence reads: CASSPAWPDYGYTF. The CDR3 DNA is TGTGCCAGCTCACCAGCTTGGCCGGACTATGGCTACACCTTC.

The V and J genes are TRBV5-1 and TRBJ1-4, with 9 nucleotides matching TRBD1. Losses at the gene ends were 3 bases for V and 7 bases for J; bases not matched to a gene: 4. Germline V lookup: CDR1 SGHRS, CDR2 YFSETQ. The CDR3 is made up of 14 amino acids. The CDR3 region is CASSSGTGLEKLFF. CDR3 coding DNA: TGCGCCAGCAGCTCCGGGACAGGGCTTGAAAAACTGTTTTTT.

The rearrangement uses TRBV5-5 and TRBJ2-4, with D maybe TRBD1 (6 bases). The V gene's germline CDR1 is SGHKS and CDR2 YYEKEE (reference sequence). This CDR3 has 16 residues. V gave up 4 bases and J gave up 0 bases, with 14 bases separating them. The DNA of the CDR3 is TGTGCCAGCAGCCTGACGACAGGCGTAGCCAAAAACATTCAGTACTTC. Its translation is CASSLTTGVAKNIQYF.

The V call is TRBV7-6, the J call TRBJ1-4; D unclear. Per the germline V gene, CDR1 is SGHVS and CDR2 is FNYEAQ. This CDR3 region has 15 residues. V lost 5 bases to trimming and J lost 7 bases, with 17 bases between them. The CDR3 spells CASSSNAPWTEKLFF. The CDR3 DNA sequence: TGTGCCAGCAGCAGTAACGCCCCGTGGACTGAAAAACTGTTTTTT.

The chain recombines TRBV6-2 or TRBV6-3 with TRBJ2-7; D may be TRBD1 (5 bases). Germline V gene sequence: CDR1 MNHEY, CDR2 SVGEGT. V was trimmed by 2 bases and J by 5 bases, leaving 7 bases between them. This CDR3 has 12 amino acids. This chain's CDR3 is CASSYAGNEQYV. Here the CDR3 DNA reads TGTGCCAGCAGTTACGCAGGGAACGAGCAGTACGTC.

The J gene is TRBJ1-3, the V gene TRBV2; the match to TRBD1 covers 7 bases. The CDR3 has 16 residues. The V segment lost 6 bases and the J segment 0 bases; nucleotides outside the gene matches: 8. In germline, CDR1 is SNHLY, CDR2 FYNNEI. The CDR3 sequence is CASRMAGGDSGNTIYF. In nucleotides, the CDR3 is TGTGCCAGCAGAATGGCAGGGGGTGACTCTGGAAACACCATATATTTT.

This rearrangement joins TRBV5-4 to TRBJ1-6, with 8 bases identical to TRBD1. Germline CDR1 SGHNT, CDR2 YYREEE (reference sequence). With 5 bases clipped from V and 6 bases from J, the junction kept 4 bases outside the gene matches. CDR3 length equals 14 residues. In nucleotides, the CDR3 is TGTGCCAGCAGTTTTGACAGGGGTAATTCACCCCTCCACTTT. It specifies CASSFDRGNSPLHF.

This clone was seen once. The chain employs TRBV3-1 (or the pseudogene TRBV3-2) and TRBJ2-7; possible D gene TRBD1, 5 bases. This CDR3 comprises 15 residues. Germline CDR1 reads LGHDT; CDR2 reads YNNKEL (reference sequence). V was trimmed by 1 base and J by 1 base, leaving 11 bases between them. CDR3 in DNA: TGTGCCAGCAGCCAAGTCTTTTGGACATCCTACGAGCAGTACGTC. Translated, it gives CASSQVFWTSYEQYV.

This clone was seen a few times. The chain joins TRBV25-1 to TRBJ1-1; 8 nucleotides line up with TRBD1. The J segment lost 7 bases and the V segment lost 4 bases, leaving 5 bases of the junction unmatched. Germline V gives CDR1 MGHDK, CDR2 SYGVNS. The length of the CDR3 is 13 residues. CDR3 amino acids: CASSGQGTGEAFF. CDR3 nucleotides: TGTGCCAGCAGTGGACAGGGGACAGGTGAAGCTTTCTTT.

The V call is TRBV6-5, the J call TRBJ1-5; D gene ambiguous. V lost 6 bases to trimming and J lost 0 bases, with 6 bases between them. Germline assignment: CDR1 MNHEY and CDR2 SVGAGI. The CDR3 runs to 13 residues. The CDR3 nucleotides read TGTGCCAGCAGAGTGGATAGCAATCAGCCCCAGCATTTT. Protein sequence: CASRVDSNQPQHF.

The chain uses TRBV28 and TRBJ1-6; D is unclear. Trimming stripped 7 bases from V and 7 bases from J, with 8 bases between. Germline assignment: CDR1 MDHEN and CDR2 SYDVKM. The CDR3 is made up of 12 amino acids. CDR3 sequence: CASTGPNSPLHF. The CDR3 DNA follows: TGTGCCAGCACCGGGCCAAATTCACCCCTCCACTTT. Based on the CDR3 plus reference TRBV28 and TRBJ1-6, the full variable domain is DVKVTQSSRYLVKRTGEKVFLECVQDMDHENMFWYRQDPGLGLRLIYFSYDVKMKEKGDIPEGYSVSREKKERFSLILESASTNQTSMYLCASTGPNSPLHFGNGTRLTVT.

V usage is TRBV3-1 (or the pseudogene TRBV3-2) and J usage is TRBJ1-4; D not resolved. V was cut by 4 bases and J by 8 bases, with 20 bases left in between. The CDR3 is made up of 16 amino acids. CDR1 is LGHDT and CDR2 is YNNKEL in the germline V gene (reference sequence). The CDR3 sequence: CASSPTGRVDDEKLFF. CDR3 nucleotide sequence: TGTGCCAGCAGCCCTACCGGGCGAGTTGATGACGAAAAACTGTTTTTT.

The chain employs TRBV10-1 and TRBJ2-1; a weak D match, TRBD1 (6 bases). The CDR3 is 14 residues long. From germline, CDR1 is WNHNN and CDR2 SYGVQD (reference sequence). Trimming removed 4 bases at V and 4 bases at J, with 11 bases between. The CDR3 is CASSGTAKYNEQFF. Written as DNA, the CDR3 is TGCGCCAGCAGTGGGACAGCCAAGTACAATGAGCAGTTCTTC.

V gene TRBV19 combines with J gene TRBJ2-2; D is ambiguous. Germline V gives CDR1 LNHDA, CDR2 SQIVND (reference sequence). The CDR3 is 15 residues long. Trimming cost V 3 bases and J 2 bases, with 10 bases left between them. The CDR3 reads CASSIVVRNTGELFF. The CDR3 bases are TGTGCCAGTAGTATCGTGGTGCGCAACACCGGGGAGCTGTTTTTT.